Following are 27 T cell receptor beta chains from one sample sequenced in a study of neoadjuvant nivolumab and ipilimumab in lung cancer. Profiling relied on immunoSEQ multiplex PCR, and the TCRdb table lists in-frame clones only, not all of them. The top ten clones hold 2.1% of a sample with fewer than 35,000 clones, approximately 92% of them seen once. Sequenced here: peripheral blood, sampled after neoadjuvant nivolumab, alone or with ipilimumab, at or shortly before surgery. These receptors were obtained from an adult with non-small cell lung cancer.

The gene calls are TRBV7-3 and TRBJ1-1; unclear D gene. V was clipped by 2 bases and J by 4 bases, with 14 bases between them. CDR3 length equals 15 residues. The germline V gene encodes CDR1 SGHTA and CDR2 FQGTGA. CDR3 amino acids: CASSLRGRGGTEAFF. CDR3 coding DNA: TGTGCCAGCAGCTTACGCGGCAGAGGAGGCACTGAAGCTTTCTTT.

This sequence joins TRBV25-1 and TRBJ2-1, with D unresolved. CDR3 length equals 16 residues. Germline loops: CDR1 MGHDK, CDR2 SYGVNS. Trimming removed 1 base from V and 5 bases from J, with 15 bases in between. The CDR3 loop is CASSEWTPQGNNEQFF. The CDR3 DNA reads as TGTGCCAGCAGTGAATGGACCCCTCAAGGAAACAATGAGCAGTTCTTC.

This chain joins TRBV5-4 and TRBJ2-2; D unclear. The CDR3 totals 13 residues. Deletions cut 5 bases from V and 7 bases from J, with 12 bases between. Germline loops: CDR1 SGHNT, CDR2 YYREEE (reference sequence). The CDR3 loop is CASSSLGIGELFF. The CDR3 nucleotides read TGTGCCAGCAGTTCGCTAGGTATCGGGGAGCTGTTTTTT.

The genes are TRBV6-5 and TRBJ2-7, with 11 bases that match TRBD2. V lost 4 bases to trimming and J lost 3 bases; unmatched junction nucleotides: 2. The CDR3 totals 14 residues. Germline lookup yields CDR1 MNHEY and CDR2 SVGAGI. The CDR3, as DNA: TGTGCCAGCAGTTCCCTAGCGGGGGGCTACGAGCAGTACTTC. It encodes CASSSLAGGYEQYF.

This chain joins TRBV2 and TRBJ1-1; D perhaps matches TRBD1 (6 bases). Germline V lookup: CDR1 SNHLY, CDR2 FYNNEI. V was cut by 1 base and J by 0 bases, with 12 bases left in between. The CDR3 totals 16 residues. The CDR3: CASSEGLGGVNTEAFF. The CDR3 DNA sequence: TGTGCCAGCAGTGAAGGGCTAGGGGGGGTGAACACTGAAGCTTTCTTT.

The rearrangement joins TRBV28 to TRBJ1-1, with unresolved D. The length of the CDR3 is 15 residues. Germline-derived CDR1 and CDR2 are MDHEN and SYDVKM. Trimming stripped 5 bases from V and 1 base from J, with 14 bases between. CDR3: CASSTPRRQNTEAFF. The CDR3 DNA reads TGTGCCAGCAGTACCCCTCGACGCCAGAACACTGAAGCTTTCTTT.

J is TRBJ2-7 and V is TRBV5-5, with D perhaps being TRBD1 or TRBD2 (5 bases each). This CDR3 has 14 residues. V shed 5 bases and J shed 5 bases, with 17 bases lying between them. Germline loops: CDR1 SGHKS, CDR2 YYEKEE (reference sequence). The CDR3 DNA reads as TGTGCCAGCAGACTGAATAGAGGGGCCCACGAGCAGTACTTC. Amino acids: CASRLNRGAHEQYF. Together with reference TRBV5-5 and TRBJ2-7, the CDR3 gives the full variable domain: DAGVTQSPTHLIKTRGQQVTLRCSPISGHKSVSWYQQVLGQGPQFIFQYYEKEERGRGNFPDRFSARQFPNYSSELNVNALLLGDSALYLCASRLNRGAHEQYFGPGTRLTVT.

This clone has only one observation. The chain employs TRBV7-9 and TRBJ2-5, with 10 nucleotides matching TRBD1. After removal of 4 bases from V and 5 bases from J, the junction contained 10 bases not matched to a gene. The CDR3 is made up of 16 amino acids. From germline, CDR1 is SEHNR and CDR2 FQNEAQ (reference sequence). CDR3 residues: CASSSTGGSKRETQYF. The CDR3, as DNA: TGTGCCAGCAGCTCGACAGGGGGCAGTAAGAGGGAGACCCAGTACTTC. Complete variable domain (other parts from reference TRBV7-9 and TRBJ2-5): DTGVSQNPRHKITKRGQNVTFRCDPISEHNRLYWYRQTLGQGPEFLTYFQNEAQLEKSRLLSDRFSAERPKGSFSTLEIQRTEQGDSAMYLCASSSTGGSKRETQYFGPGTRLLVL.

The gene calls are TRBV7-2 and TRBJ2-7, with TRBD2 identical over 10 bases. The CDR3 has 18 residues. From germline, CDR1 is SGHTA and CDR2 FQGNSA. J gave up 2 bases and V 5 bases, and 15 bases lay outside the gene matches. In DNA, the CDR3 is TGTGCCAGCAGCCCAGCTGCTAGCGGGAGTACCCTTACCTACGAGCAGTACTTC. As protein: CASSPAASGSTLTYEQYF.

The genes are TRBV7-2 and TRBJ1-4; 8 nucleotides agree with TRBD1. Germline CDR1 reads SGHTA; CDR2 reads FQGNSA. V dropped 3 bases and J dropped 8; count of bases not matched to a gene: 5. The CDR3 is 14 amino acids. CDR3 nucleotides: TGTGCCAGCAGCTTCACAGGGGGTGGGGAAAAACTGTTTTTT. This sequence encodes CASSFTGGGEKLFF. The variable domain in full, completed from reference TRBV7-2 and TRBJ1-4, reads GAGVSQSPSNKVTEKGKDVELRCDPISGHTALYWYRQSLGQGLEFLIYFQGNSAPDKSGLPSDRFSAERTGGSVSTLTIQRTQQEDSAVYLCASSFTGGGEKLFFGSGTQLSVL.

V is TRBV11-2 and J is TRBJ2-7, with D uncertain. Germline CDR1 reads SGHAT; CDR2 reads FQNNGV. CDR3 length: 12 residues. Trimming pared 1 base from V and 3 bases from J, leaving 4 bases between. CDR3 loop: CASSLGLYEQYF. In DNA form, the CDR3 reads TGTGCCAGCAGCTTAGGCCTCTACGAGCAGTACTTC. Looking up the rest from reference TRBV11-2 and TRBJ2-7 gives the full variable domain: EAGVAQSPRYKIIEKRQSVAFWCNPISGHATLYWYQQILGQGPKLLIQFQNNGVVDDSQLPKDRFSAERLKGVDSTLKIQPAKLEDSAVYLCASSLGLYEQYFGPGTRLTVT.

The chain links TRBV5-1 to TRBJ2-1; D unresolved. Trimming took off 1 base at V and 0 bases at J, with 11 bases between the two ends. This CDR3 comprises 16 residues. Germline V gene data show CDR1 as SGHRS and CDR2 as YFSETQ. CDR3 residues: CASSLPAESSYNEQFF. The CDR3 DNA reads TGCGCCAGCAGCTTGCCGGCAGAGAGCTCCTACAATGAGCAGTTCTTC.

The chain links TRBV12-2 to TRBJ1-5; the DNA was not used to check the table's D call, TRBD1. TRBV12-2 is a pseudogene. The CDR3 is 19 residues long. CDR3 sequence: CASRLTTSDRASSNQPQHF. As DNA, the CDR3 is TGTGCAAGTCGCTTAACGACCAGCGACAGGGCAAGTAGCAATCAGCCCCAGCATTTT.

J is TRBJ2-5 and V is TRBV5-4; 9 bases are a match to TRBD2. Trimming cost V 3 bases and J 2 bases; bases outside gene matches: 5. The CDR3 contains 15 residues. CDR1 and CDR2 from the germline V gene are SGHNT and YYREEE (reference sequence). CDR3 loop: CASSSSGRIQETQYF. CDR3 DNA sequence: TGTGCCAGCAGCTCCAGCGGGAGGATACAAGAGACCCAGTACTTC.

The chain employs TRBV19 and TRBJ1-2; maybe TRBD1 (6 bases). The CDR3 covers 15 residues. V was clipped by 6 bases and J by 8 bases, with 22 bases between them. CDR1 and CDR2 (germline): LNHDA, SQIVND (reference sequence). CDR3 protein: CASRKGVRGASGYTF. The CDR3 DNA is TGTGCCAGTAGAAAGGGGGTACGGGGGGCCTCCGGCTACACCTTC.

The genes are TRBV18 and TRBJ1-5; no clear D. Trimming removed 5 bases at V and 3 bases at J, with 11 bases between. The germline CDR1 and CDR2 sequences are KGHSH and LQKENI. CDR3 length: 14 amino acids. The CDR3 here is CASSSDGPNQPQHF. The CDR3 DNA reads as TGTGCCAGCTCATCGGACGGACCCAATCAGCCCCAGCATTTT.

The chain recombines TRBV5-1 with TRBJ2-1; D assignment may be TRBD1 or TRBD2 (6 bases each). The CDR3 sequence is 14 residues long. V lost 8 bases, J lost 5 bases, and 17 bases lay in between. Germline V gene data show CDR1 as SGHRS and CDR2 as YFSETQ. The CDR3 loop is CASTLGGRNNEQFF. For the CDR3, the DNA is TGCGCCAGTACACTAGGGGGGCGGAACAATGAGCAGTTCTTC.

This clone occurred once. The CDR3 sequence is CASSAEGLTDTQYF. The CDR3 DNA follows: TGCGCCAGCAGTGCGGAAGGACTCACAGATACGCAGTATTTT. The chain links TRBV10-1 to TRBJ2-3; D perhaps matches TRBD2 (5 bases). Trimming pared 4 bases from V and 2 bases from J, leaving 10 bases between. Germline assignment: CDR1 WNHNN and CDR2 SYGVQD (reference sequence). The CDR3 is 14 amino acids.

This chain uses TRBV19 with TRBJ2-2; the D gene could be TRBD1 or TRBD2 (7 bases each). The CDR3 sequence is 16 residues long. V lost 6 bases, J lost 4 bases, and 18 bases lay in between. Germline CDR1 and CDR2: LNHDA and SQIVND (reference sequence). The CDR3 loop reads CASSPSTGRVTGELFF. In nucleotides, the CDR3 is TGTGCCAGTAGCCCTTCGACAGGGAGGGTCACCGGGGAGCTGTTTTTT. Full variable domain (rest looked up from reference TRBV19 and TRBJ2-2): DGGITQSPKYLFRKEGQNVTLSCEQNLNHDAMYWYRQDPGQGLRLIYYSQIVNDFQKGDIAEGYSVSREKKESFPLTVTSAQKNPTAFYLCASSPSTGRVTGELFFGEGSRLTVL.

V usage is TRBV29-1 and J usage is TRBJ2-7, with TRBD2 identical over 7 bases. V lost 4 bases and J lost 5; bases outside the gene matches: 2. Germline-derived CDR1 and CDR2 are SQVTM and ANQGSEA. This CDR3 has 11 amino acids. The DNA for the CDR3 is TGCAGCGTTGTCGGGAGGAACGAGCAGTACTTC. Its translation: CSVVGRNEQYF.

DNA for the CDR3: TGTGCCAGCAGCTTAAACAGGGCTGTGAACACTGAAGCTTTCTTT. It yields the protein CASSLNRAVNTEAFF. The J gene is TRBJ1-1, the V gene TRBV7-8; D might be TRBD1 (6 bases). Germline V gives CDR1 SGHVS, CDR2 FQNEAQ. The CDR3 covers 15 residues. Trimming took 2 bases from V and 0 from J, leaving 10 bases between them.

V is TRBV9 and J is TRBJ2-7; D tentatively reads TRBD1 or TRBD2 (5 bases each). CDR3 length equals 13 residues. Germline assignment: CDR1 SGDLS and CDR2 YYNGEE. The germline V and J ends were trimmed by 4 bases and 6 bases, with 14 bases remaining between them. The CDR3 DNA reads TGTGCCAGCAGCCTAAGCGGACAAGCCGAGCAGTACTTC. Protein sequence: CASSLSGQAEQYF.

The chain recombines TRBV4-1 with TRBJ1-2; a possible D gene is TRBD1 (6 bases). V lost 0 bases and J 2 bases, leaving 7 bases between the germline ends. In germline, CDR1 is MGHRA, CDR2 YSYEKL. This CDR3 comprises 14 residues. Here the CDR3 DNA reads TGCGCCAGCAGCCAAGATAGGGGGAACTATGGCTACACCTTC. This gives the protein CASSQDRGNYGYTF.

This chain joins TRBV5-1 and TRBJ2-3, with D perhaps being TRBD1 or TRBD2 (6 bases each). Germline CDR1 SGHRS, CDR2 YFSETQ. V was cut by 5 bases and J by 0 bases, with 13 bases left in between. The CDR3 contains 15 residues. The CDR3 coding sequence is TGCGCCAGCAGGGGGCAGGGGACTAGCACAGATACGCAGTATTTT. It translates to CASRGQGTSTDTQYF.

The chain couples TRBV5-1 to TRBJ2-7; a possible D gene is TRBD2 (6 bases). The length of the CDR3 is 15 residues. V shed 5 bases and J shed 1 base, with 16 bases lying between them. Per germline, CDR1 SGHRS and CDR2 YFSETQ. As DNA, the CDR3 is TGCGCCAGCAGGTCCGCCGCCGGGACTTCCTACGAGCAGTACTTC. Protein: CASRSAAGTSYEQYF. Together with reference TRBV5-1 and TRBJ2-7, the CDR3 gives the full variable domain: KAGVTQTPRYLIKTRGQQVTLSCSPISGHRSVSWYQQTPGQGLQFLFEYFSETQRNKGNFPGRFSGRQFSNSRSEMNVSTLELGDSALYLCASRSAAGTSYEQYFGPGTRLTVT.

J is TRBJ1-5 and V is TRBV25-1, with a weak D call TRBD1 (5 bases). CDR3 length: 14 amino acids. Germline assignment: CDR1 MGHDK and CDR2 SYGVNS. Trimming cost V 4 bases and J 3 bases, with 10 bases left between them. CDR3 bases: TGTGCCAGCAGTGGTCAGGGAGCCAATCAGCCCCAGCATTTT. It yields the protein CASSGQGANQPQHF.

The chain carries TRBV11-2 and TRBJ2-7; D gene unclear. Trimming took off 9 bases at V and 1 base at J, with 13 bases between the two ends. This CDR3 has 13 amino acids. From germline, CDR1 is SGHAT and CDR2 FQNNGV. The CDR3 sequence is CASKAAASYEQYF. The CDR3 region has the DNA TGTGCCAGTAAGGCAGCTGCGTCCTACGAGCAGTACTTC. The full variable domain, rest sourced from reference TRBV11-2 and TRBJ2-7, is EAGVAQSPRYKIIEKRQSVAFWCNPISGHATLYWYQQILGQGPKLLIQFQNNGVVDDSQLPKDRFSAERLKGVDSTLKIQPAKLEDSAVYLCASKAAASYEQYFGPGTRLTVT.